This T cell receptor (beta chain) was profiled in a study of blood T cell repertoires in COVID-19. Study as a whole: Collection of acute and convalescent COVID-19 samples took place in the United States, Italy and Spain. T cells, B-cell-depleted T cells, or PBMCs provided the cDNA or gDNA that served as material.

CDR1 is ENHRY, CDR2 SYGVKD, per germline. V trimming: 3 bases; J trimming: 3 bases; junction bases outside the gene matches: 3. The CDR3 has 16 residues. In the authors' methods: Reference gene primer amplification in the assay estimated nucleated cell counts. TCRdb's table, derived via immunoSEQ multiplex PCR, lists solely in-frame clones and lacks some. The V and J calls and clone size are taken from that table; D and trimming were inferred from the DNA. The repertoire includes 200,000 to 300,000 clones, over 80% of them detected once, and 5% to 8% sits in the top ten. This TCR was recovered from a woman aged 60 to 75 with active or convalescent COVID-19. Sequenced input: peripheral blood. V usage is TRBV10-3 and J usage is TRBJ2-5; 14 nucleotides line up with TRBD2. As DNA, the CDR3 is TGTGCCATCAGTGACCGGACTAGCGGGGGGAAAGAGACCCAGTACTTC. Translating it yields CAISDRTSGGKETQYF.